Below are 5 T cell receptor beta chains sequenced from a single sample in a study of PD-1 blockade in classical Hodgkin lymphoma (dated by TCRdb to 2019 to 2021). The library was prepared using the immunoSEQ multiplex PCR assay. TCRdb obtained this table from immuneACCESS and retained in-frame rearrangements with V and J assigned. These tables miss some clones; where compared with another copy, unresolved V genes account for less than half of the shortfall, and the remainder is unexplained. This sample gives some 50,000 clones in total; around 72% of them show up just once. The leading ten clones occupy 9.5% to 12% of the sample. This sample's time point label indicates: cycle 1 day 1 (C1D1), immediately before nivolumab initiation. Every trial patient had relapsed following autologous stem cell transplantation, and prior brentuximab vedotin exposure was what differed among cohorts A, B and C. The sample was peripheral blood mononuclear cells (PBMCs), taken at baseline. All receptors derive from a human donor with classical Hodgkin lymphoma.

CDR3 loop: CASSLARDRSSYEQYF. DNA for the CDR3: TGTGCCAGCAGCCTCGCCCGGGACAGGTCCTCCTACGAGCAGTACTTC. V gene TRBV14 combines with J gene TRBJ2-7, with 8 bases that match TRBD1. Trimming cost V 4 bases and J 0 bases; bases outside gene matches: 8. CDR1 SGHDN and CDR2 FVKESK come from the germline V gene. There are 16 residues in the CDR3.

This chain joins TRBV7-8 and TRBJ1-2; D unresolved. This CDR3 is built from 15 residues. Trimming removed 2 bases from V and 0 bases from J, with 10 bases in between. Germline V lookup: CDR1 SGHVS, CDR2 FQNEAQ. In DNA, the CDR3 is TGTGCCAGCAGCTTAAATACAGCAGCTAACTATGGCTACACCTTC. Its translation: CASSLNTAANYGYTF.

The rearrangement joins TRBV27 to TRBJ2-7; TRBD1 or TRBD2 may be the D gene (5 bases each). Germline CDR1 is MNHEY and CDR2 is SMNVEV (reference sequence). This CDR3 has 14 residues. Trimming took off 5 bases at V and 6 bases at J, with 17 bases between the two ends. The CDR3 protein is CASSPASGAGEQYF. The CDR3 coding sequence is TGTGCCAGCAGTCCCGCCTCCGGGGCTGGCGAGCAGTACTTC.

The J gene is TRBJ2-5, the V gene TRBV28; no firm D call. Germline assignment: CDR1 MDHEN and CDR2 SYDVKM. Trimming shortened V by 7 bases and J by 7 bases, and 16 bases separated the two germline ends. The CDR3 totals 13 residues. CDR3 in DNA: TGTGCCAGCACCCTGGGGTCCCCGGCGACCCAGTACTTC. The encoded protein is CASTLGSPATQYF. The entire variable domain, with the rest obtained from reference TRBV28 and TRBJ2-5, is as follows: DVKVTQSSRYLVKRTGEKVFLECVQDMDHENMFWYRQDPGLGLRLIYFSYDVKMKEKGDIPEGYSVSREKKERFSLILESASTNQTSMYLCASTLGSPATQYFGPGTRLLVL.

The chain joins TRBV7-9 to TRBJ2-2; D possibly uses TRBD1 or TRBD2 (6 bases each). The germline V gene has CDR1 SEHNR and CDR2 FQNEAQ (reference sequence). The CDR3 loop spans 15 amino acids. Trimming stripped 4 bases from V and 6 bases from J, with 15 bases between. In DNA form, the CDR3 reads TGTGCCAGCAGCTCCTTAGGGGGGTCCGCCGGGGAGCTGTTTTTT. Translation: CASSSLGGSAGELFF.